This record concerns one T cell receptor (beta chain) sequence. The sample holds many counts of this clonotype. Its antigen specificity is not known. Base qualities are missing; no much larger clone stands one base away. A case-control design nested within a healthcare worker cohort in London, UK, was used, with weekly nasopharyngeal swab PCR tests and blood sampling performed. Healthcare workers were enrolled in the week of the UK lockdown, from 23 to 31 March 2020, and were followed every week for up to roughly 15 weeks. Unmatched junction bases come to 4, with V trimmed by 0 bases and J by 6 bases. The CDR3 runs 16 residues from the cysteine to the phenylalanine. Only the CDR3 part of the read is kept: 48 bases, read in frame from the first base. As encoded in the germline V gene, CDR1 is LGHNA while CDR2 is YNFKEQ. These data belong to a study of early T cells in non-severe SARS-CoV-2 infection (dated by TCRdb to the early 2020s). A note on the overall study: Because TCR sequencing relied on bulk RNA taken from unsorted whole blood, pairing of alpha and beta chains was not possible.

The protocol used for the library was 5' RACE. For sequencing, a NextSeq 500 was employed. Unique molecular identifiers were attached to individual cDNA molecules in the TCR library protocol so that sequencing error and PCR bias could be corrected. Sequencing covered both TCR alpha and beta chains, and within each sample the abundances of alpha and beta sequences were tightly co-correlated. The authors' pipeline ran thus. Decombinator V4 was used to annotate the V gene, J gene and CDR3 of the TCR sequences. Expanded TCRs were defined as changing significantly between any two time points under a Poisson model with p below 0.0001. TCR abundances were normalised to the total number of TCRs sequenced per sample and expressed as counts per million. MAIT TCRs were defined by TRAV1-2 paired with TRAJ12, TRAJ20 or TRAJ33, and iNKT TCRs by TRAV10 paired with TRAJ18. VDJdb, accessed 1 November 2021, was searched for CMV, EBV and SARS-CoV-2 annotated TCRs, with TCRs annotated for multiple antigens excluded. TCRdb itself trimmed the public reads at Q25 with fastp, ran MiXCR and retained productive beta chains. Every entry covers one CDR3 protein and lists the most common genes and DNA from its rows. V and J calls and clone size were set by TCRdb, not the authors. The table for this sample lists tens of thousands of distinct CDR3 sequences; roughly 5.4% of them were counted only once. The ten largest clones add up to 3.5% of the sample.

Broader findings and caveats from the paper: VDJdb matching was skewed toward anti-spike CD8 responses and likely underestimated virus-specific expansions by missing private and CD4 specificities.

The sequenced material came from whole blood. The chain links TRBV4-2 with TRBJ2-1; 11 nucleotides in the junction match TRBD1. This TCR was sampled from an adult who was a healthcare worker with PCR-confirmed SARS-CoV-2 infection or an uninfected control (not recorded which). CDR3 sequence: CASSQDPGTGGNEQFF. The nucleotide sequence reads TGTGCCAGCAGCCAAGATCCCGGGACAGGGGGCAATGAGCAGTTCTTC.